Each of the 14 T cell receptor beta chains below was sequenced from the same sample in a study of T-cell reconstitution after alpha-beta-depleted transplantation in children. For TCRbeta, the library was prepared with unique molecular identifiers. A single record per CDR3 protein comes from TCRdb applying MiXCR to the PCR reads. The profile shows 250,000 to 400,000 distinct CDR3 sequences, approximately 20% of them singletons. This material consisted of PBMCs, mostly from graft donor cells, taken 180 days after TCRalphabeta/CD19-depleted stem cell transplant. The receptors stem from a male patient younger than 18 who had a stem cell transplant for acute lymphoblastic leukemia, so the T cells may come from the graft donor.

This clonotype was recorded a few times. The CDR3 coding sequence is TGCGCCAGCAGCTCCCAGAAGGAGATACTTTTCTCCTACGAGCAGTACTTC. Its translation is CASSSQKEILFSYEQYF. The V call is TRBV4-1, the J call TRBJ2-7; no reliable D call. CDR3 length equals 17 residues. Germline-derived CDR1 and CDR2 are MGHRA and YSYEKL. V was clipped by 5 bases and J by 0 bases, with 20 bases between them.

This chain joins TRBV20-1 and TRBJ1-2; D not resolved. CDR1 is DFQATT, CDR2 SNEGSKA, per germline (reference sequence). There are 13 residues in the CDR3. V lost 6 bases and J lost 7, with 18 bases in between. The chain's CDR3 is CSATSYIRGGYTF. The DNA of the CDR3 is TGCAGTGCCACATCGTACATCAGAGGTGGCTACACCTTC.

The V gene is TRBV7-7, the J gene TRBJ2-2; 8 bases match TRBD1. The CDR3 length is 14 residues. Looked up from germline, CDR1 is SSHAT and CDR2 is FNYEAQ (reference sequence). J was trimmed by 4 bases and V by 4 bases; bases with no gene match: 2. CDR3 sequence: CASSSRGPTGELFF. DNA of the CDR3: TGTGCCAGCAGCTCCAGGGGGCCCACCGGGGAGCTGTTTTTT. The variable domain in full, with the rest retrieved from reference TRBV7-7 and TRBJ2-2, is GAGVSQSPRYKVTKRGQDVTLRCDPISSHATLYWYQQALGQGPEFLTYFNYEAQPDKSGLPSDRFSAERPEGSISTLTIQRTEQRDSAMYRCASSSRGPTGELFFGEGSRLTVL.

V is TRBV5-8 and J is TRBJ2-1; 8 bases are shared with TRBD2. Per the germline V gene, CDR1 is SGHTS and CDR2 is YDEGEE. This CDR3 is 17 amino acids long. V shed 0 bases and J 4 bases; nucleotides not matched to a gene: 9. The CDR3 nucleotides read TGTGCCAGCAGCTTGGTACTGATGGCTAGCGGGTACAATGAGCAGTTCTTC. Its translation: CASSLVLMASGYNEQFF.

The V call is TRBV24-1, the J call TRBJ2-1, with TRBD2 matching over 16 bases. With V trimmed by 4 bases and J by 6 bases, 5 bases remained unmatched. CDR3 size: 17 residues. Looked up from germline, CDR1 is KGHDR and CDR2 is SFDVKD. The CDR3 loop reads CATSDLGTSGRGNEQFF. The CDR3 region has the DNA TGTGCCACCAGTGACCTGGGGACTAGCGGGAGGGGCAATGAGCAGTTCTTC.

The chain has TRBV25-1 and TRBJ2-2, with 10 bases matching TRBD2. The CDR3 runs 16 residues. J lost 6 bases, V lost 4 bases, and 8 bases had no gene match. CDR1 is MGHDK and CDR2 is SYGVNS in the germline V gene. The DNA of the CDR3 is TGTGCCAGCAGTGGGGGACTAGCGTTAACGGCCGGGGAGCTGTTTTTT. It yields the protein CASSGGLALTAGELFF.

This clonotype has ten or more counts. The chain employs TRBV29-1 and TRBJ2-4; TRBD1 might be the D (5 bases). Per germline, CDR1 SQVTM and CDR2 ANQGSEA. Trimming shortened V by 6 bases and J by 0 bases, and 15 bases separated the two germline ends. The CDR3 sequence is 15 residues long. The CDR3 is CSVATDRLAKNIQYF. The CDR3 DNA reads TGCAGCGTCGCGACAGATCGTCTAGCCAAAAACATTCAGTACTTC.

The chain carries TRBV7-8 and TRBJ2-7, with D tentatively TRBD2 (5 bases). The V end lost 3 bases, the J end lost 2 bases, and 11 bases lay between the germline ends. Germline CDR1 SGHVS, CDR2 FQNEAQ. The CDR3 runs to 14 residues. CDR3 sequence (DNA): TGTGCCAGCAGCTTCTACAGCGGCGCCTACGAGCAGTACTTC. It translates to CASSFYSGAYEQYF.

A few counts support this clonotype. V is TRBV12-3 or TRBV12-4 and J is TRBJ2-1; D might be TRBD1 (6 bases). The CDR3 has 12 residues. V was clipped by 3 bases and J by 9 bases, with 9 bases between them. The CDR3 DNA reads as TGTGCCAGCAGTTTTTTAGGGGGTGAGCAGTTCTTC. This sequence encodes CASSFLGGEQFF.

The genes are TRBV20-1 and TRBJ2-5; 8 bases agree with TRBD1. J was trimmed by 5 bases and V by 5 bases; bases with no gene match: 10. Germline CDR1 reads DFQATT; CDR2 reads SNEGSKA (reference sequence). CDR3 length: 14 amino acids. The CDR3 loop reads CSASRHRGYETQYF. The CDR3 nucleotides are TGCAGTGCTTCTAGGCACAGGGGGTACGAGACCCAGTACTTC.

The CDR3 DNA reads TGTGTCAGCAGTCTTCTTAGCGGGAGGAGCGACGAGCAGTACGTC. Amino acids: CVSSLLSGRSDEQYV. The chain links TRBV7-9 to TRBJ2-7, with 10 bases that match TRBD2. CDR3 size: 15 residues. CDR1 is SEHNR and CDR2 is FQNEAQ in the germline V gene (reference sequence).

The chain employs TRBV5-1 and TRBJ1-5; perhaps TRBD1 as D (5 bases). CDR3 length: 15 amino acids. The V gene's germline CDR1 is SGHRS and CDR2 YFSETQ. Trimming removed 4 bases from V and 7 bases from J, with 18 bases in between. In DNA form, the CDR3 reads TGCGCCAGCAGCGCACCAACCTGTTCAGGGCAGCCCCAGCATTTT. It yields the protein CASSAPTCSGQPQHF.

CDR3 bases: TGTGCCAGCAGTCAGGGACGGTACTCCTACGAGCAGTACTTC. This encodes CASSQGRYSYEQYF. V gene TRBV6-1 combines with J gene TRBJ2-7; D tentatively reads TRBD1 or TRBD2 (5 bases each). CDR1 and CDR2 (germline): MNHNS, SASEGT. V was trimmed by 5 bases and J by 0 bases, leaving 11 bases between them. The CDR3 has 14 amino acids.

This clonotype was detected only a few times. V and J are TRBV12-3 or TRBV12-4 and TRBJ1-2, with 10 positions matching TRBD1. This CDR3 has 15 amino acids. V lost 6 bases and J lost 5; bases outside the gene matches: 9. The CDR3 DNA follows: TGTGCCAGCAGCCACCGGGACAGGGGATTTTATGGCTACACCTTC. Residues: CASSHRDRGFYGYTF.